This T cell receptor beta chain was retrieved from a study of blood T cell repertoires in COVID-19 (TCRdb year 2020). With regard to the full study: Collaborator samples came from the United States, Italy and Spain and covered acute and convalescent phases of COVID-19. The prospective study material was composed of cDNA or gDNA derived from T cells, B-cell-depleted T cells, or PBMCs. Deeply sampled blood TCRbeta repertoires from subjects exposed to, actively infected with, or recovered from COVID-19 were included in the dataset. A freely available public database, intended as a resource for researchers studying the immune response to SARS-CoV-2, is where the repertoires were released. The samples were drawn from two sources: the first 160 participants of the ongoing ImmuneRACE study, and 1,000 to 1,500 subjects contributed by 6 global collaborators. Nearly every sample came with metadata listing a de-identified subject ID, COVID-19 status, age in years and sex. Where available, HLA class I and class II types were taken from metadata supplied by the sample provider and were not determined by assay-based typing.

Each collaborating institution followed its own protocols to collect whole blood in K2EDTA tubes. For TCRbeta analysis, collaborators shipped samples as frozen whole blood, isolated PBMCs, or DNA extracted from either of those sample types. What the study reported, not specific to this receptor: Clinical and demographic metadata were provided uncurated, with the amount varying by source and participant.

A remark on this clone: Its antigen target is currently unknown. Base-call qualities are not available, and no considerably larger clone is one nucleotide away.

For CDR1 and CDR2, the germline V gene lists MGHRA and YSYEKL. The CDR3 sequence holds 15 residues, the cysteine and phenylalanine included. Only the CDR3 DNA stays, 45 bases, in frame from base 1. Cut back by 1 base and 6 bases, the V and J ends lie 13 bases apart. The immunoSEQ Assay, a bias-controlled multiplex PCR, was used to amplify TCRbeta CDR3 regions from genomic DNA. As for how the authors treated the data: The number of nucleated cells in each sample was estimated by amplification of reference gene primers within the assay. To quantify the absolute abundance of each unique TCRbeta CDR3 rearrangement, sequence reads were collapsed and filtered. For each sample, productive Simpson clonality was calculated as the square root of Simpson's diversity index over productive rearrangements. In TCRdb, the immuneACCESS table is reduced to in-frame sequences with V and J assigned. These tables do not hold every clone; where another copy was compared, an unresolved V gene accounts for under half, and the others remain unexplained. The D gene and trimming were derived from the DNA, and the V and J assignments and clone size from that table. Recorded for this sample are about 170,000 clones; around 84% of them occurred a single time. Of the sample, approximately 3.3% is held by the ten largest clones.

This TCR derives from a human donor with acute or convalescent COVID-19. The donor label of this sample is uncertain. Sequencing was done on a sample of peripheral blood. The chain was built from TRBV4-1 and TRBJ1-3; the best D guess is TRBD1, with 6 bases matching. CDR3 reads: CASSQGRQALNTIYF. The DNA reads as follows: TGCGCCAGCAGCCAAGGTCGACAGGCACTAAACACCATATATTTT.